This T cell receptor beta chain was observed in a study of cytomegalovirus exposure and HLA in healthy donors. The CDR3 is 16 residues long. V was cut by 0 bases and J by 1 base, with 7 bases left in between. The germline V gene encodes CDR1 LGHNA and CDR2 YNFKEQ. 13 Jbeta primers and 60 Vbeta primers were used for the PCR. Only in-frame clones appear in the TCRdb table, and some are missing; sequencing was by immunoSEQ multiplex PCR. In the table there are 100,000 or so clones, about 75% of which are singletons. Points on this clone: Its specificity is unknown.

Broader study findings: Among TCR beta chains, those listed as cytomegalovirus-associated numbered about 150. The HLA-A and HLA-B alleles of most subjects were reportedly predicted accurately from TCR beta sequences.

This chain links TRBV4-2 with TRBJ2-6; TRBD1 is a possible D gene (5 bases). This TCR was sampled from a young woman in good health and CMV-seropositive. Sequences were obtained from PBMCs. The CDR3 region is CASSQDKGSGANVLTF. Here the CDR3 DNA reads TGTGCCAGCAGCCAAGATAAGGGGTCTGGGGCCAACGTCCTGACTTTC.